A selection of T cell receptor beta chains follows, all from one sample in a study of OX40 agonist ivuxolimab in advanced cancers. Here immunoSEQ multiplex PCR was the method, and the copy in TCRdb shows in-frame clones only, minus some. The top ten hold about 1% of the sample, which has tens of thousands of clones, about 88% seen once. The source material was CD4+ or CD8+ T cells sorted from blood, sampled in a trial of the OX40 agonist ivuxolimab. The source is an adult with an advanced solid tumor such as melanoma, head and neck, liver or kidney cancer. CDR3s leave out the opening cysteine and the closing phenylalanine or tryptophan. Fields, in order: V gene, clone size, CDR3 protein. Clone sizes are given selectively: once, few, many, or a class where the clone is expanded.

TRBV19 | - | ASSMMGGETQY
TRBV9 | - | ASSVRGYT
TRBV28 | - | ASSTPLTWGTRTDTQY
TRBV5-3 | - | ARIIWGQHSNQPQH
TRBV7-2 | - | ASSFWVSHEQY
TRBV5-1 | - | ASSPGTYNYGYT
TRBV11-2 | - | ASRPLAGAFHNEQF
TRBV7-2 | - | ASSFSQAYNEQF
TRBV10-1 | - | ASSESGLAEETQY
TRBV5-6 | - | ASRLGVGNTIY
TRBV2 | - | ASSRGLAGVQETQY
TRBV19 | - | ASSIGQGGTEAF
TRBV19 | - | ASTPRELF
TRBV19 | - | ASSIDAGTANTEAF
TRBV19 | - | ARRYGSGANVLT
TRBV9 | - | ASSVLSGGNSNEQF
TRBV19 | - | ASTIGGVSTEAF
TRBV9 | - | ASNPSGGGHNEQF
TRBV6-1 | - | ASSELWGSGELF
TRBV29-1 | - | SVGFSRGGNEQF
TRBV11-2 | - | ASSLQAGNTEAF
TRBV6-4 | - | ASSPGGGEAF
TRBV6-5 | - | ASSYSGQTKYGYT
TRBV7-6 | - | ASSPYLQGSEQY
TRBV7-9 | - | ASLQGAGNTIY
TRBV5-6 | - | ASSRSWGPLKDTQY
TRBV7-2 | - | ASSPAGLAEETQY
TRBV10-3 | - | ASSRRGESDEQF
TRBV12-5 | - | ASGSGSGRETQY
TRBV10-3 | - | AISENVPTYEQY
TRBV7-5 | - | VRSLHGNQETQY
TRBV7-9 | few | ASSFDNQPQH
TRBV11-2 | once | ASSFTGFSETQY
TRBV28 | - | ASSTRTTGSAKGGYT
TRBV6-8 | - | ASTLRRDKREYYEQY
TRBV10-2 | - | ASSETGFFYGYT
TRBV6-6 | - | ASSYSYFNRAPF
TRBV5-1 | - | ASSGIYEQY
TRBV4-1 | - | ASSPRDRAGETQY
TRBV5-1 | - | ASSLTRRGGELF
TRBV10-3 | - | AISTGIPFAGNTIY
TRBV2 | - | ASGGPGETQY